The TCR beta chain under discussion was sequenced for a study of control samples from healthy donors and cancer patients. The CDR3 is made up of 15 amino acids. Germline values: CDR1 MNHNS, CDR2 SASEGT. V was clipped by 8 bases and J by 0 bases; unmatched bases: 5. Only in-frame clones appear in the TCRdb table, and some are missing; sequencing was by immunoSEQ multiplex PCR. The sample has 100,000 or so clones; roughly 80% are singletons. The chain recombines TRBV6-1 with TRBJ2-3; 10 bases fit TRBD2. The sequenced material came from blood. This TCR was sampled from a woman in her forties or fifties in good health. CDR3 in amino acids: CASREAGGSTDTQYF. Written as DNA, the CDR3 is TGTGCCAGCCGCGAAGCGGGGGGGAGCACAGATACGCAGTATTTT.